The rows below give T cell receptor beta chains drawn from one sample of a study of control samples from healthy donors and cancer patients. The method was immunoSEQ multiplex PCR; TCRdb's version includes in-frame clones alone and lacks a portion of them. The sample records about 150,000 clones, over 85% being singletons. The specimen was blood. All receptors come from a man aged 40-49 years in good health. CDR3s include the opening cysteine and the closing phenylalanine or tryptophan. A D gene is named only where the DNA matches it firmly. Rows may omit the clone size; those that give it use once, few, many or a size class.

abundance	v_gene	j_gene	d_gene	CDR3aa	CDR3nt
.	TRBV28	TRBJ1-2	TRBD1	CASIDRGYGYTF	TGTGCCAGCATTGACAGGGGCTATGGCTACACCTTC
.	TRBV3-1/TRBV3-2	TRBJ1-1	.	CASSQAIGQVTEAFF	TGTGCCAGCAGCCAAGCCATCGGCCAGGTCACTGAAGCTTTCTTT
.	TRBV18	TRBJ1-2	TRBD1	CASSRTGQPDRYYGYTF	TGTGCCAGCTCACGAACGGGACAGCCCGACCGGTACTATGGCTACACCTTC
.	TRBV5-5	TRBJ2-7	.	CASSRDPLYEQYF	TGTGCCAGCAGCCGAGATCCTCTCTACGAGCAGTACTTC
.	TRBV5-1	TRBJ1-2	TRBD1	CASSFGTGPGYTF	TGCGCCAGCAGCTTCGGGACAGGGCCCGGCTACACCTTC
.	TRBV5-8	TRBJ2-1	.	CASSLGQSSYNEQFF	TGTGCCAGCAGCTTGGGACAGAGCTCCTACAATGAGCAGTTCTTC
.	TRBV14	TRBJ1-5	.	CASSQDRGGVTGSNQPQHF	TGTGCCAGCAGCCAAGATCGGGGGGGGGTTACAGGTAGCAATCAGCCCCAGCATTTT
.	TRBV7-9	TRBJ2-3	.	CASSLGSPTDTQYF	TGTGCCAGCAGCTTGGGTAGCCCCACAGATACGCAGTATTTT
.	TRBV4-1	TRBJ2-7	.	CASSQGDGAYEQYF	TGCGCCAGCAGCCAAGGGGACGGAGCCTACGAGCAGTACTTC
.	TRBV10-1	TRBJ1-5	.	CASGREALHQPQHF	TGCGCCAGCGGTAGGGAAGCTCTTCATCAGCCCCAGCATTTT
.	TRBV6-5	TRBJ2-1	.	CASTPGNRRNEQFF	TGTGCCAGCACCCCCGGGAACAGGCGAAATGAGCAGTTCTTC
.	TRBV6-6	TRBJ1-5	.	CASSYPGYQPQHF	TGTGCCAGCAGTTACCCAGGGTACCAGCCCCAGCATTTT
.	TRBV24-1	TRBJ1-2	.	CATSEVGLGYTF	TGTGCCACCAGTGAGGTGGGACTCGGCTACACCTTC
.	TRBV7-9	TRBJ1-2	TRBD1	CASSLTGRGDGYTF	TGTGCCAGCAGCCTGACAGGGCGGGGAGATGGCTACACCTTC
.	TRBV6-1	TRBJ1-6	.	CASSELRNSPLHF	TGTGCCAGCAGTGAATTGCGGAATTCACCCCTCCACTTT
once	TRBV6-6	TRBJ2-7	.	CASSYSKGVPYEQYF	TGTGCCAGCAGTTACTCGAAAGGGGTCCCCTACGAGCAGTACTTC
.	TRBV12-3/TRBV12-4	TRBJ1-1	.	CASSPKGPGAFF	TGTGCCAGCAGTCCGAAAGGACCAGGGGCTTTCTTT
.	TRBV23-1	TRBJ1-2	TRBD1	CASSTGDRATSNYGYTF	TGCGCCAGCAGTACCGGGGACAGGGCCACCTCTAACTATGGCTACACCTTC
.	TRBV24-1	TRBJ2-2	.	CATSRSGWRPGELFF	TGTGCCACCAGTCGGTCGGGGTGGCGACCCGGGGAGCTGTTTTTT
.	TRBV28	TRBJ2-3	.	CASSSVELEADTQYF	TGTGCCAGCAGTTCCGTCGAGCTGGAGGCAGATACGCAGTATTTT
.	TRBV18	TRBJ2-3	.	CASSPQSTDTQYF	TGTGCCAGCTCACCACAAAGCACAGATACGCAGTATTTT
.	TRBV5-1	TRBJ1-1	TRBD1	CASNLQGGYTEAFF	TGCGCCAGTAATCTACAGGGGGGGTACACTGAAGCTTTCTTT
.	TRBV7-9	TRBJ1-1	.	CASSWDTNTEAFF	TGTGCCAGCAGCTGGGACACGAACACTGAAGCTTTCTTT